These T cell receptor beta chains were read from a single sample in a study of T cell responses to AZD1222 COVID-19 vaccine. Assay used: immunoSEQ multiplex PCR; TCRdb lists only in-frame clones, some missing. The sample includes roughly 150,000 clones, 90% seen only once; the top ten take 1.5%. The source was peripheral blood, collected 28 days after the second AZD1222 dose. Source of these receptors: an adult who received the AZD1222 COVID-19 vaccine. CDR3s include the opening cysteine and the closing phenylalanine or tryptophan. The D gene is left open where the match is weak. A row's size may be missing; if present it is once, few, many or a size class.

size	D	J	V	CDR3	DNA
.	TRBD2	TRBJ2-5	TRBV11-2	CASSPLLAGGLETQYF	TGTGCCAGCAGCCCCCTCCTAGCGGGAGGCTTGGAGACCCAGTACTTC
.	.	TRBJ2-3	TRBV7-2	CASSLGIGASTDTQYF	TGTGCCAGCAGCTTAGGGATAGGGGCTAGCACAGATACGCAGTATTTT
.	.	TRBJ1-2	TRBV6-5	CASSMGANYGYTF	TGTGCCAGCAGCATGGGTGCTAACTATGGCTACACCTTC
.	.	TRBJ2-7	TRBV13	CASSFSLRAGDGIRQYF	TGTGCCAGCAGCTTCTCACTGAGAGCAGGCGATGGAATCCGGCAGTACTTC
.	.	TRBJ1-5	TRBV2	CASSERKGAPNQPQHF	TGTGCCAGCAGTGAACGTAAAGGGGCGCCCAATCAGCCCCAGCATTTT
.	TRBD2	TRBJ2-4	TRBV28	CASSLSGGIAKNIQYF	TGTGCCAGCAGTTTATCCGGGGGGATAGCCAAAAACATTCAGTACTTC
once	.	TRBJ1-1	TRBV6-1	CASSEASGREAFF	TGTGCCAGCAGTGAAGCGAGTGGAAGGGAAGCTTTCTTT
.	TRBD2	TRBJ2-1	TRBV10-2	CASRLAGGLYNEQFF	TGCGCCAGCAGACTAGCGGGGGGGCTCTACAATGAGCAGTTCTTC
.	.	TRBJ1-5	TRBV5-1	CASSQGPNSNQPQHF	TGCGCCAGCAGCCAAGGGCCTAATAGCAATCAGCCCCAGCATTTT
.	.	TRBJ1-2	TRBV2	CASSEGGRERGYTF	TGTGCCAGCAGTGAAGGAGGCAGGGAACGTGGCTACACCTTC
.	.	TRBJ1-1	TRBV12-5	CASGLGGLGGATEAFF	TGTGCTAGTGGTCTGGGGGGCCTCGGGGGAGCCACTGAAGCTTTCTTT
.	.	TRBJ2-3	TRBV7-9	CASSLLSGTDTQYF	TGTGCCAGCAGCTTATTGTCGGGGACAGATACGCAGTATTTT
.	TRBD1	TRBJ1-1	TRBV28	CASSSGGTGGRNTEAFF	TGTGCCAGCAGTTCAGGGGGGACAGGGGGGCGGAACACTGAAGCTTTCTTT
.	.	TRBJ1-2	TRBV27	CASSITGNYGYTF	TGTGCCAGCAGTATAACAGGGAACTATGGCTACACCTTC
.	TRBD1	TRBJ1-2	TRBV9	CASSSNIRGANYGYTF	TGTGCCAGCAGCTCAAATATCAGGGGGGCTAACTATGGCTACACCTTC
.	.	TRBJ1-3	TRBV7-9	CASSPPNGNTIYF	TGTGCCAGCAGCCCCCCAAATGGGAACACCATATATTTT
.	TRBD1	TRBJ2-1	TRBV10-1	CASSATGSSYNEQFF	TGCGCCAGCAGTGCGACAGGGAGCTCCTACAATGAGCAGTTCTTC
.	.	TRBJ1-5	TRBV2	CASTGLQHSNQPQHF	TGTGCCAGCACCGGCCTACAGCATAGCAATCAGCCCCAGCATTTT
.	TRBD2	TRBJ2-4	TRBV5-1	CASSLGTSGRAGQNIQYF	TGCGCCAGCAGCTTGGGGACTAGCGGGAGGGCCGGGCAAAACATTCAGTACTTC
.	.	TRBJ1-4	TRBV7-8	CASSIRNVGGPGRKEKLFF	TGTGCCAGCAGCATCCGGAACGTGGGTGGACCCGGACGGAAAGAAAAACTGTTTTTT
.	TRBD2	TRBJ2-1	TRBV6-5	CASSLAGVGYNEQFF	TGTGCCAGCAGTTTGGCGGGAGTAGGATACAATGAGCAGTTCTTC
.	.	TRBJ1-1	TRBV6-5	CASSQLAHTEAFF	TGTGCCAGCAGTCAGTTGGCCCACACTGAAGCTTTCTTT
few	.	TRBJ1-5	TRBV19	CASSIAPDGHQPQHF	TGTGCCAGTAGTATTGCCCCGGACGGGCATCAGCCCCAGCATTTT
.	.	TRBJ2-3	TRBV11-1	CASSLRGSRTDTQYF	TGTGCCAGCAGCTTAAGAGGGTCTCGCACAGATACGCAGTATTTT
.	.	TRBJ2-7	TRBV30	CAWSVGIYEQYF	TGTGCCTGGAGTGTGGGGATCTACGAGCAGTACTTC
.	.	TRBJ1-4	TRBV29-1	CSVELQGGEKLFF	TGCAGCGTGGAGCTGCAGGGTGGAGAAAAACTGTTTTTT
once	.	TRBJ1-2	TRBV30	CARRDYGYTF	TGTGCCCGCCGGGATTATGGCTACACCTTC
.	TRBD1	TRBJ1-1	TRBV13	CASSLILQGGTEAFF	TGTGCCAGCAGCTTAATTCTGCAGGGGGGCACTGAAGCTTTCTTT
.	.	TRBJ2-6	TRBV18	CASSPVMASGANVLTF	TGTGCCAGCTCACCAGTCATGGCCTCTGGGGCCAACGTCCTGACTTTC
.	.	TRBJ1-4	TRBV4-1	CASSPLRRSNEKLFF	TGCGCCAGCAGCCCCCTGAGGCGGAGCAATGAAAAACTGTTTTTT
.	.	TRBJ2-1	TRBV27	CATKTAPTSYNEQFF	TGTGCCACCAAGACAGCTCCCACCTCCTACAATGAGCAGTTCTTC
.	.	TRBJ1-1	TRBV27	CASSLIPGFMTEAFF	TGTGCCAGCAGTTTAATCCCCGGGTTTATGACTGAAGCTTTCTTT
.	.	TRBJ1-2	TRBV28	CASSLSNYGYTF	TGTGCCAGCAGTTTGTCGAACTATGGCTACACCTTC
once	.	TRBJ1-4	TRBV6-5	CATQKGSATNEKLFF	TGTGCCACCCAAAAGGGCTCCGCAACTAATGAAAAACTGTTTTTT
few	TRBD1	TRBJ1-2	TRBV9	CASSVDPGTGDLRGYTF	TGTGCCAGCAGCGTAGATCCCGGAACAGGGGACCTTAGGGGCTACACCTTC
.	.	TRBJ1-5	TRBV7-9	CASSRVPGDPQHF	TGTGCCAGCAGCCGAGTCCCAGGGGATCCCCAGCATTTT
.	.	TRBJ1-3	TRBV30	CAWTPGNTIYF	TGTGCCTGGACACCCGGAAACACCATATATTTT
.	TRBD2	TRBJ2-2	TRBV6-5	CASIRTSGNTGELFF	TGTGCCAGCATCAGGACTAGCGGGAACACCGGGGAGCTGTTTTTT
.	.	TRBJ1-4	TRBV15	CATSSKFREEKLFF	TGTGCCACCAGCAGCAAGTTCAGGGAGGAAAAACTGTTTTTT
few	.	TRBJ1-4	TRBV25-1	CASSELKAGSGEKLFF	TGTGCCAGCAGTGAATTAAAAGCAGGGTCAGGTGAAAAACTGTTTTTT
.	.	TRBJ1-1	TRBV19	CARKAGTRGRGNTEAFF	TGTGCCAGGAAAGCCGGTACGAGGGGGAGAGGGAACACTGAAGCTTTCTTT
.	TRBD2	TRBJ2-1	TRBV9	CASSVQLAGGFNEQFF	TGTGCCAGCAGCGTCCAGCTCGCGGGGGGGTTCAATGAGCAGTTCTTC